Listed here are 9 T cell receptor beta chains from one sample, sequenced in a study of shared clonotypes between healthy human individuals. Profiled with immunoSEQ multiplex PCR; TCRdb holds only in-frame clones, not every one. The table has a few hundred thousand clones, less than 97% seen once. The naive CD8 fraction comprised CD45RO-negative cells positively selected for CCR7 and excluded terminally differentiated effector memory CD45RA+ cells. The specimen was naive CD8+ T cells sorted from blood. The origin of the receptors is a woman in her 30s in good health.

The chain employs TRBV28 and TRBJ2-5; maybe TRBD2 (5 bases). The CDR3 has 13 amino acids. Germline V gene lookup returns CDR1 MDHEN and CDR2 SYDVKM. Trimming took off 1 base at V and 5 bases at J, with 8 bases between the two ends. The CDR3 bases are TGTGCCAGCAGTTTATTTGGCGGGGAGACCCAGTACTTC. Amino acid sequence: CASSLFGGETQYF.

This sequence joins TRBV4-2 and TRBJ1-2; D ambiguous. The CDR3 length is 13 residues. Between the trimmed V and J ends, which lost 1 base and 2 bases, there was a span of 5 bases. Per germline, CDR1 LGHNA and CDR2 YNFKEQ. The CDR3 nucleotides are TGTGCCAGCAGCCAAGTTAGCAACTATGGCTACACCTTC. Translating gives CASSQVSNYGYTF.

This chain joins TRBV29-1 and TRBJ2-3, with TRBD1 matching 9 bases. The CDR3 consists of 16 residues. V trimming: 7 bases; J trimming: 0 bases; junction bases outside the gene matches: 11. Germline CDR1 reads SQVTM; CDR2 reads ANQGSEA. The DNA for the CDR3 is TGCAGCGCGGTGCTTCCGGGACAGGGTAGCACAGATACGCAGTATTTT. Residues: CSAVLPGQGSTDTQYF.

The chain couples TRBV10-3 to TRBJ2-7; possible D gene TRBD1, 7 bases. CDR1 is ENHRY and CDR2 is SYGVKD in the germline V gene. The CDR3 contains 14 residues. V lost 8 bases to trimming and J lost 3 bases, with 17 bases between them. The CDR3 DNA reads TGTGCCATCCAACCAGGGGGTAGCGGCTACGAGCAGTACTTC. Protein: CAIQPGGSGYEQYF.

The rearrangement joins TRBV4-1 to TRBJ2-2; 7 nucleotides agree with TRBD1. Germline-derived CDR1 and CDR2 are MGHRA and YSYEKL. The CDR3 extends over 15 amino acids. Trimming removed 9 bases from V and 4 bases from J; junction bases left unmatched: 11. CDR3 in DNA: TGCGCCAGTTCAGTCCACGGGACAGCCACCGGGGAGCTGTTTTTT. It translates to CASSVHGTATGELFF.

This clone was observed a handful of times. The rearrangement links TRBV2 to TRBJ1-1; no clear D gene. Germline loops: CDR1 SNHLY, CDR2 FYNNEI. The CDR3 is made up of 11 amino acids. Trimming pared 5 bases from V and 9 bases from J, leaving 10 bases between. The CDR3 is CASSPNEKAFF. CDR3 bases: TGTGCCAGCAGTCCAAACGAAAAAGCTTTCTTT.

The CDR3 nucleotides are TGTGCCAGCAGGGCTAGCGGGGCGATACAAGAGACCCAGTACTTC. It yields the protein CASRASGAIQETQYF. The rearrangement links TRBV6-5 to TRBJ2-5; TRBD2 aligns across 9 bases. The CDR3 has 15 amino acids. CDR1 MNHEY and CDR2 SVGAGI come from the germline V gene. The V segment lost 6 bases and the J segment 2 bases; nucleotides outside the gene matches: 7.

This rearrangement joins TRBV27 to TRBJ2-2, with D perhaps TRBD1 (5 bases). The CDR3 sequence is 12 residues long. Germline V gene lookup returns CDR1 MNHEY and CDR2 SMNVEV (reference sequence). V lost 7 bases and J 6 bases, leaving 9 bases between the germline ends. Here the CDR3 reads CASTDSPGELFF. CDR3 DNA: TGTGCCAGCACCGACAGTCCCGGGGAGCTGTTTTTT.

CDR3 in amino acids: CASSFSEKSKETQYF. The CDR3 DNA sequence: TGTGCCAGCAGTTTCTCGGAAAAATCAAAAGAGACCCAGTACTTC. The gene calls are TRBV28 and TRBJ2-5, with D hard to call. CDR3 length: 15 amino acids. V lost 3 bases and J lost 3, with 14 bases in between. Per germline, CDR1 MDHEN and CDR2 SYDVKM.